This T cell receptor beta chain was recovered during a study of early T cells in non-severe SARS-CoV-2 infection. At the level of the study: Chains were not paired, and sequencing was done on bulk RNA from unsorted whole blood.

With V trimmed by 4 bases and J by 4 bases, 13 bases remained unmatched. Germline CDR1 and CDR2: SQVTM and ANQGSEA. The CDR3 has 16 residues. Study-level results: Using VDJdb, the matching emphasized anti-spike CD8 responses while missing private and CD4 specificities.

The table lists this clonotype with many counts. Its antigen remains unidentified. In TCRdb, the 5' RACE reads were re-called with MiXCR into one record per CDR3 protein. This sample yields tens of thousands of distinct CDR3 sequences, of which roughly an eighth are seen a single time; roughly 4% belongs to the top ten. The chain has TRBV29-1 and TRBJ1-2; the match to TRBD1 covers 9 bases. The TCR sequence derives from an adult who was a healthcare worker with PCR-confirmed SARS-CoV-2 infection or an uninfected control (not recorded which). What was sequenced was whole blood. As DNA, the CDR3 is TGCAGCGTTGTAGGGGACAGGGCCCTAGGTGGCTATGGCTACACCTTC. Its translation is CSVVGDRALGGYGYTF.